The 7 T cell receptor beta chains listed next were all sequenced from one sample in a study of CD8+CD57+ T cells in acquired aplastic anemia. The TCR beta profiling, which covered VDJ combination and CDR3 sequence, was carried out using genomic DNA as the template. TCRdb reprocessed the reads with MiXCR, giving one entry per CDR3 protein. In the table there are about 190,000 distinct CDR3 sequences, roughly half of which are singletons. Whoever was chosen for sequencing had shown CD8+CD57+ cell expansion by flow cytometry. What was sequenced was sorted CD4+, CD8+, or CD8+CD57+ T cells (not recorded which) from PBMCs. These receptor sequences come from a human donor with aplastic anemia.

This clonotype was detected ten times or more. V gene TRBV3-1 combines with J gene TRBJ1-1; D gene ambiguous. CDR1 and CDR2 (germline): LGHDT, YNNKEL (reference sequence). The CDR3 runs 12 residues. The V and J ends lost 4 bases and 10 bases respectively, with 13 bases between them. The CDR3 sequence: CASSPFGGGAFF. The CDR3 DNA sequence: TGTGCCAGCAGCCCCTTCGGTGGAGGAGCTTTCTTT. Using reference TRBV3-1 and TRBJ1-1 for the parts outside the CDR3, the full variable domain is DTAVSQTPKYLVTQMGNDKSIKCEQNLGHDTMYWYKQDSKKFLKIMFSYNNKELIINETVPNRFSPKSPDKAHLNLHINSLELGDSAVYFCASSPFGGGAFFGQGTRLTVV.

In this sample, this clonotype turned up many times. The chain links TRBV11-3 to TRBJ1-2, with 8 bases identical to TRBD1. Germline lookup yields CDR1 SGHNT and CDR2 YENEEA. Trimming removed 4 bases from V and 7 bases from J; junction bases left unmatched: 5. CDR3 size: 13 residues. The chain's CDR3 is CASSSGQGTGYTF. The CDR3 nucleotides are TGTGCCAGCAGCTCAGGACAGGGAACTGGCTACACCTTC. Full variable domain (missing parts from reference TRBV11-3 and TRBJ1-2): EAGVVQSPRYKIIEKKQPVAFWCNPISGHNTLYWYLQNLGQGPELLIRYENEEAVDDSQLPKDRFSAERLKGVDSTLKIQPAELGDSAVYLCASSSGQGTGYTFGSGTRLTVV.

This clonotype came up a few times. The gene calls are TRBV6-1 and TRBJ2-3, with 7 bases that match TRBD2. Trimming removed 6 bases from V and 1 base from J; junction bases left unmatched: 10. Germline V lookup: CDR1 MNHNS, CDR2 SASEGT. The CDR3 loop spans 16 amino acids. CDR3 in amino acids: CASREWAAGGTDTQYF. The CDR3 coding sequence is TGTGCCAGCAGGGAGTGGGCGGCGGGGGGCACAGATACGCAGTATTTT.

This clonotype appeared a few times. This chain uses TRBV10-2 with TRBJ1-2, with 7 bases fitting TRBD1. Germline V gene sequence: CDR1 WSHSY, CDR2 SAAADI. This CDR3 contains 13 residues. V was clipped by 3 bases and J by 7 bases; unmatched bases: 5. CDR3 coding DNA: TGCGCCAGCAGTGAAAACACAGGGGTTGGCTACACCTTC. As protein: CASSENTGVGYTF.

This clonotype was seen ten or more times. The rearrangement joins TRBV3-1 to TRBJ2-7; 10 bases match TRBD2. The J segment lost 4 bases and the V segment lost 2 bases, leaving 8 bases of the junction unmatched. CDR1 LGHDT and CDR2 YNNKEL come from the germline V gene (reference sequence). This CDR3 spans 16 amino acids. The CDR3 nucleotides are TGTGCCAGCAGCCAATTGGGGGGACTAGCGCTATACGAGCAGTACTTC. Its translation is CASSQLGGLALYEQYF.

This clonotype appeared many times. The V and J genes are TRBV11-3 and TRBJ1-1; possibly TRBD1 for D (5 bases). Trimming cost V 5 bases and J 0 bases, with 7 bases left between them. CDR1 and CDR2 from the germline V gene are SGHNT and YENEEA. CDR3 length equals 13 residues. CDR3 DNA: TGTGCCAGCAGCCCGGGGGTGAACACTGAAGCTTTCTTT. This translates into CASSPGVNTEAFF.

For this clonotype: This may be a read error: a much more frequent sequence differs by one nucleotide. The rearrangement uses TRBV14 and TRBJ2-5; no definite D call. The germline V gene encodes CDR1 SGHDN and CDR2 FVKESK. This CDR3 contains 15 residues. Trimming removed 4 bases from V and 1 base from J, with 13 bases in between. The CDR3 is CASSPIRQPQETQYF. CDR3 nucleotide sequence: TGTGCCAGCAGCCCTATCAGGCAGCCCCAAGAGACCCAGTACTTC.